These T cell receptor beta chains were read from a single sample in a study of shared clonotypes between healthy human individuals. Only in-frame clones appear in the TCRdb table, and some are missing; sequencing was by immunoSEQ multiplex PCR. Of roughly 890,000 clones in the sample, 80% to 95% were seen once. Sequencing was performed on naive CD8+ T cells sorted from blood. These receptors all stem from a man aged 25 to 40 in good health. CDR3s include the opening cysteine and the closing phenylalanine or tryptophan. Each record gives: V gene, J gene, D gene, clone size, CDR3 DNA, CDR3 protein. D genes are given only for firm matches. Some rows mark clone size as missing; the rest say once, few, many or name a class of expanded clone.

>TRBV27|TRBJ2-3|TRBD2|-
TGTGCCAGCAGTTTGCTAGCGGGAGATACGCAGTATTTT
CASSLLAGDTQYF
>TRBV2|TRBJ2-7|-|-
TGTGCCAGCAGTGATGTGGGCTGGGAGCAGTACTTC
CASSDVGWEQYF
>TRBV4-2|TRBJ1-4|TRBD1|few
TGTGCCAGTCGGGCCGGGACAGGGGACGAAAAACTGTTTTTT
CASRAGTGDEKLFF
>TRBV7-9|TRBJ2-1|-|-
TGTGCCAGCAGCCCCCCGGTGGACCCGTTCAATGAGCAGTTCTTC
CASSPPVDPFNEQFF
>TRBV29-1|TRBJ2-1|-|once
TGCAGCGTCACACCCGGGGGTCCTTACAATGAGCAGTTCTTC
CSVTPGGPYNEQFF
>TRBV6-5|TRBJ2-1|-|-
TGTGCCAGCAGTTACCACAGAATTAACAATGAGCAGTTCTTC
CASSYHRINNEQFF
>TRBV25-1|TRBJ1-2|TRBD1|once
TGTGCCAGCAGACCTACAGGGGACATCTATGGCTACACCTTC
CASRPTGDIYGYTF
>TRBV5-1|TRBJ2-3|-|-
TGCGCCAGCTCAACCGGCGAATCCACAGATACGCAGTATTTT
CASSTGESTDTQYF
>TRBV6-6|TRBJ2-7|-|-
TGTGCCAGCAGTTACTCGCGGACAGACAACGAGCAGTACTTC
CASSYSRTDNEQYF
>TRBV7-9|TRBJ2-3|TRBD2|-
TGTGCCAGCAGCTTACCCTCCGGGCGGGGGAGCACAGATACGCAGTATTTT
CASSLPSGRGSTDTQYF
>TRBV7-9|TRBJ2-7|-|-
TGTGCCAGCAGCCTCAGGACGGAGGGGGGATCCTACGAGCAGTACTTC
CASSLRTEGGSYEQYF
>TRBV7-2|TRBJ2-2|TRBD1|-
TGTGCCAGCAGCTTTACAGGGGGCGACACCGGGGAGCTGTTTTTT
CASSFTGGDTGELFF
>TRBV27|TRBJ1-5|TRBD1|few
TGTGCCAGCAGTCCACAGGGGTATCAGCCCCAGCATTTT
CASSPQGYQPQHF
>TRBV18|TRBJ1-2|TRBD1|-
TGTGCCAGCTCACCAGGGGCAGGGGGTACCTATGGCTACACCTTC
CASSPGAGGTYGYTF
>TRBV7-9|TRBJ2-7|TRBD2|once
TGTGCCAGCAGCCGGACTAGCTCCCACGAGCAGTACTTC
CASSRTSSHEQYF
>TRBV7-2|TRBJ1-5|-|-
TGTGCCAGCAGCCCAACTACAGGCAGCAATCAGCCCCAGCATTTT
CASSPTTGSNQPQHF
>TRBV6-6|TRBJ2-6|-|-
TGTGCCAGCAGTTACTACAGCCGCTCTGGGGCCAACGTCCTGACTTTC
CASSYYSRSGANVLTF
>TRBV28|TRBJ2-7|TRBD1|-
TGTGCCAGCAGTCTGACCGGGACAGGATACTACGAGCAGTACTTC
CASSLTGTGYYEQYF
>TRBV18|TRBJ2-5|-|-
TGTGCCAGCTCACCAGGCGGCGGAGGAGAGACCCAGTACTTC
CASSPGGGGETQYF
>TRBV7-9|TRBJ2-4|-|-
TGTGCCAGCAGCTTAAACCACCGGGCGGACATTCAGTACTTC
CASSLNHRADIQYF
>TRBV18|TRBJ1-5|-|-
TGTGCCAGCTCACCAGAGGTTGGGGCCAATCAGCCCCAGCATTTT
CASSPEVGANQPQHF
>TRBV29-1|TRBJ2-2|-|-
TGCAGCGTTGGGGTCAGGGTGTCCGGGGAGCTGTTTTTT
CSVGVRVSGELFF
>TRBV29-1|TRBJ1-4|-|-
TGCAGCGTTGGGCCGGGATGGGGTGAAAAACTGTTTTTT
CSVGPGWGEKLFF
>TRBV9|TRBJ2-7|-|-
TGTGCCAGCAGCGTAGATACCTCCGGGTCACTCTACGAGCAGTACTTC
CASSVDTSGSLYEQYF
>TRBV27|TRBJ1-1|TRBD1|-
TGTGCCAGCAGTTTCCTGGGGACAGGGGGCTTTGACACTGAAGCTTTCTTT
CASSFLGTGGFDTEAFF
>TRBV7-9|TRBJ2-1|-|-
TGTGCCAGCAGCTTATATCCCGGGACATCGTACAATGAGCAGTTCTTC
CASSLYPGTSYNEQFF
>TRBV27|TRBJ1-2|-|-
TGTGCCAGCAGTACTTACAGGACCAACTATGGCTACACCTTC
CASSTYRTNYGYTF
>TRBV19|TRBJ1-5|TRBD1|-
TGTGCCAGTAGCACTTCGGACAGGGATAATCAGCCCCAGCATTTT
CASSTSDRDNQPQHF
>TRBV2|TRBJ1-1|-|-
TGTGCCAGCAGTGAACCCAGGTTTTTTGAAGCTTTCTTT
CASSEPRFFEAFF
>TRBV6-6|TRBJ2-7|-|-
TGTGCCAGCAGTCCCACTATTTCCTACGAGCAGTACTTC
CASSPTISYEQYF
>TRBV4-1|TRBJ2-3|-|once
TGCGCCAGCAGCCACGAACCGGGCTCCGATACGCAGTATTTT
CASSHEPGSDTQYF
>TRBV11-3|TRBJ2-7|TRBD1|-
TGTGCCAGCAGCTTAACAGGGGCCTACGAGCAGTACTTC
CASSLTGAYEQYF
>TRBV9|TRBJ2-2|-|-
TGTGCCAGCACCGACGACCTGAACACCGGGGAGCTGTTTTTT
CASTDDLNTGELFF
>TRBV7-2|TRBJ2-7|TRBD2|-
TGTGCCAGCAGCTTTCCTAGCGGGAGAGCCTACGAGCAGTACTTC
CASSFPSGRAYEQYF
>TRBV5-1|TRBJ2-2|-|-
TGCGCCAGCACTTACCAGGATAACACCGGGGAGCTGTTTTTT
CASTYQDNTGELFF
>TRBV6-6|TRBJ2-1|-|-
TGTGCCAGCAGTTTTGACAATGAGCAGTTCTTC
CASSFDNEQFF
>TRBV27|TRBJ2-1|TRBD1|-
TGTGCCAGCAGTTTATCTCGGACAGGATTCTACAATGAGCAGTTCTTC
CASSLSRTGFYNEQFF
>TRBV9|TRBJ2-7|-|-
TGTGCCAGCAGCGTAGGAAAGACAGGACTTGACTACGAGCAGTACTTC
CASSVGKTGLDYEQYF
>TRBV7-9|TRBJ2-7|TRBD1|once
TGTGCCAGCTCCAAGGCCGCCGGGGACAGTCACTACGAGCAGTACTTC
CASSKAAGDSHYEQYF
>TRBV9|TRBJ2-1|-|-
TGTGCCAGCGGTCTGGAGCAGTTCTTC
CASGLEQFF
>TRBV27|TRBJ1-2|-|few
TGTGCCAGCAGTTCGGGAGTCGGCAACTATGGCTACACCTTC
CASSSGVGNYGYTF